The TCR beta chain under discussion was sequenced for a study of PD-1 blockade in mismatch repair-deficient tumors. Study-level information: Patients had eleven to twelve mismatch repair-deficient cancer types, all previously treated and progressing.

Of note for this clone: Its target is not known.

The repertoire was sequenced with immunoSEQ multiplex PCR; TCRdb's copy has only in-frame clones and lacks some. The sample yields fewer than 20,000 clones, approximately 83% seen once. Germline CDR1 reads MNHEY; CDR2 reads SVGAGI. This CDR3 spans 16 amino acids. Trimming took 1 base from V and 3 from J, leaving 13 bases between them. The study's findings and limits: Rapid post-treatment expansion, then contraction, generally preceding radiologic response, marked tumor-resident clones.

PCR or immunohistochemistry showed mismatch repair deficiency in every enrolled patient. TCRs were sequenced from three patients responding to pembrolizumab. Sequencing used PBMCs, obtained 4 weeks after starting pembrolizumab. This TCR was recovered from an adult with mismatch repair-deficient cancer. The chain recombines TRBV6-5 with TRBJ2-1; a possible D gene is TRBD1 (5 bases). The CDR3 region is CASSYLEGVNYNEQFF. Here the CDR3 DNA reads TGTGCCAGCAGTTACTTGGAAGGGGTTAACTACAATGAGCAGTTCTTC.